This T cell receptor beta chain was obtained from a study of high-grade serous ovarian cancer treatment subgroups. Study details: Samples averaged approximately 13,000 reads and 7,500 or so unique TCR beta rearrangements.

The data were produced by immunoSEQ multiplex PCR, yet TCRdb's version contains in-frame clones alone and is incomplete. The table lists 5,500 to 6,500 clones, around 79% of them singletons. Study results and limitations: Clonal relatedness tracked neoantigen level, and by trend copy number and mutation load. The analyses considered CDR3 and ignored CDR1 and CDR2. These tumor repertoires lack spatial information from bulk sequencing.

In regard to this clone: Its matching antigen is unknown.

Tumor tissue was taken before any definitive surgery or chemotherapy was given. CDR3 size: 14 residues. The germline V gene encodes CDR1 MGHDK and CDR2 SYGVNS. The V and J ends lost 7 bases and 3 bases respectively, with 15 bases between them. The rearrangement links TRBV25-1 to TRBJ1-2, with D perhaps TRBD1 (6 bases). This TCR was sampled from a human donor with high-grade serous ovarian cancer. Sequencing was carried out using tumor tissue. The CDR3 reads CASTVPPGDYGYTF. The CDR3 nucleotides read TGTGCCAGCACCGTTCCCCCAGGGGACTATGGCTACACCTTC.